The entry below describes one T cell receptor (beta chain). The antigen is undetermined. The data are from a study of CD8 T cells in Susac syndrome. Findings of the study overall: The study acknowledged a relatively small number of individuals in its TCR sequencing and HLA analysis.

Peripheral blood CD8+ and CD4+ T cells were profiled by TCR beta sequencing. TEMRA cells underwent FACS enrichment and CD8+ and CD4+ T cells underwent negative isolation. The RNA, roughly 0.45 to 1 ug, was put through reverse transcription using random hexamers. Coverage of TCR beta CDR3 amplification by immunoSEQ multiplex PCR extended to 54 Vbeta and 13 Jbeta. TCRdb analysed the immunoSEQ multiplex PCR reads with MiXCR anew, one entry per CDR3 protein. The table includes around 230,000 distinct CDR3 sequences, 95% detected once. The V and J ends lost 5 bases and 3 bases respectively, with 4 bases between them. Per germline, CDR1 KGHSH and CDR2 LQKENI. The CDR3 contains 11 residues.

The specimen was CD4+ T cells from PBMCs. The clonotype originates from a human donor with multiple sclerosis. V usage is TRBV18 and J usage is TRBJ2-5; no clear D. CDR3 nucleotides: TGTGCCAGCTCAGGGGAAGAGACCCAGTACTTC. It specifies CASSGEETQYF.